Listed here is a single T cell receptor beta chain. Germline V gives CDR1 SGHAT, CDR2 FQNNGV. The CDR3 has 14 residues. V lost 0 bases to trimming and J lost 5 bases, with 8 bases between them. The sample comes from a study of cytomegalovirus exposure and HLA in healthy donors. With 60 Vbeta and 13 Jbeta primers, the PCR was carried out. This table comes from immunoSEQ multiplex PCR, and its TCRdb copy is limited to in-frame clones, with some not included. The data contain roughly 130,000 clones, 75% to 85% of them seen just once; the ten biggest clones take up 1%. This clonotype originated in a man aged 40-49 years in good health and CMV-seronegative. The source material was PBMCs. This chain joins TRBV11-2 and TRBJ1-5; D possibly corresponds to TRBD1 (5 bases). The CDR3 sequence is CASSLDQGYQPQHF. CDR3 in DNA: TGTGCCAGCAGCTTAGACCAGGGTTATCAGCCCCAGCATTTT.